A selection of T cell receptor beta chains follows, all from one sample in a study of blood T cell repertoires in COVID-19. The assay was immunoSEQ multiplex PCR, and TCRdb's table has in-frame clones only and misses some. The sample shows roughly 260,000 clones, more than 75% of them seen only once. The sequencing input was peripheral blood. Receptor source: a man between 40 and 49 years old who had recovered from COVID-19. CDR3s include the opening cysteine and the closing phenylalanine or tryptophan. A D gene is named only where the DNA matches it firmly. Only part of the rows carry a size: once, few, many, or a class if the clone is expanded.

v_call	cdr3_length	j_call	clone_size	d_call	cdr3_aa	cdr3_nt
TRBV19	16	TRBJ2-2	-	TRBD2	CASSTSRRGWSGELFF	TGTGCCAGTAGTACCTCCCGGCGGGGGTGGTCCGGGGAGCTGTTTTTT
TRBV6-2/TRBV6-3	13	TRBJ1-2	-	TRBD1	CASSRTGEHGYTF	TGTGCCAGCAGCCGGACAGGGGAACATGGCTACACCTTC
TRBV6-2/TRBV6-3	15	TRBJ2-2	-	TRBD2	CASSGLAGGTGELFF	TGTGCCAGCAGCGGACTAGCGGGAGGCACCGGGGAGCTGTTTTTT
TRBV6-5	14	TRBJ2-3	-	-	CASSQGGKTDTQYF	TGTGCCAGCAGCCAGGGCGGTAAGACAGATACGCAGTATTTT
TRBV5-8	10	TRBJ2-7	few	-	CASIRYEQYF	TGTGCCAGCATCCGCTACGAGCAGTACTTC
TRBV11-2	13	TRBJ1-1	-	-	CASSLIRGPEAFF	TGTGCCAGCAGCTTGATAAGGGGTCCTGAAGCTTTCTTT
TRBV7-9	15	TRBJ2-1	-	TRBD2	CASSTRLAGDKEQFF	TGTGCCAGCAGCACCCGACTAGCGGGAGACAAAGAGCAGTTCTTC
TRBV19	15	TRBJ2-3	-	-	CASSLSTGSTDTQYF	TGTGCCAGTAGCTTGTCGACAGGTAGCACAGATACGCAGTATTTT
TRBV15	14	TRBJ2-5	-	TRBD1	CATSAGQEQETQYF	TGTGCCACCAGTGCCGGACAGGAACAAGAGACCCAGTACTTC
TRBV7-6	16	TRBJ2-5	-	TRBD2	CASTLLGLAGGETQYF	TGTGCCAGCACCCTGCTTGGACTAGCGGGGGGTGAGACCCAGTACTTC
TRBV10-2	12	TRBJ1-5	-	-	CASGDMDQPQHF	TGCGCCAGCGGGGACATGGATCAGCCCCAGCATTTT
TRBV19	13	TRBJ2-7	-	TRBD1	CASSSRDRAEQYF	TGTGCCAGTAGTAGCCGGGACAGGGCTGAGCAGTACTTC
TRBV14	15	TRBJ1-1	-	TRBD1	CASSQRTGMNTEAFF	TGTGCCAGCAGCCAGAGGACAGGTATGAACACTGAAGCTTTCTTT
TRBV7-3	16	TRBJ2-2	-	TRBD2	CASSTTSGSGTGELFF	TGTGCCAGCAGCACGACTAGCGGGAGTGGCACCGGGGAGCTGTTTTTT
TRBV12-5	12	TRBJ1-1	-	-	CASGRLNTEAFF	TGTGCTAGTGGCCGTCTCAACACTGAAGCTTTCTTT
TRBV10-1	14	TRBJ1-6	-	-	CASSDDRQNSPLHF	TGCGCCAGCAGCGACGACAGGCAAAATTCACCCCTCCACTTT
TRBV5-6	14	TRBJ2-7	few	TRBD1	CASSGGTGTYEQYF	TGTGCCAGCAGCGGCGGGACAGGGACGTACGAGCAGTACTTC
TRBV7-2	13	TRBJ1-2	-	-	CASMPGYGYGYTF	TGTGCCAGCATGCCAGGGTATGGGTATGGCTACACCTTC
TRBV10-3	16	TRBJ1-2	-	-	CAISPSNIRVRYGYTF	TGTGCCATCTCTCCATCTAATATCCGCGTTCGATATGGCTACACCTTC
TRBV5-1	18	TRBJ2-6	-	-	CASSLWTGRLSGANVLTF	TGCGCCAGCAGCTTGTGGACTGGACGACTCTCTGGGGCCAACGTCCTGACTTTC
TRBV7-6	16	TRBJ1-5	-	-	CASSPTLSDSNQPQHF	TGTGCCAGCAGCCCCACTCTATCCGATAGCAATCAGCCCCAGCATTTT
TRBV2	15	TRBJ2-7	-	TRBD2	CASSEATSGPYEQYF	TGTGCCAGCAGTGAAGCCACTAGCGGTCCCTACGAGCAGTACTTC
TRBV12-3/TRBV12-4	12	TRBJ1-3	-	-	CASRSTGNTIYF	TGTGCCAGCAGGTCTACTGGAAACACCATATATTTT
TRBV11-3	17	TRBJ2-6	-	-	CASSSHQTGSGANVLTF	TGTGCCAGCAGCTCACACCAGACAGGCTCTGGGGCCAACGTCCTGACTTTC
TRBV7-2	16	TRBJ2-3	-	-	CASSPKLSGRGDTQYF	TGTGCCAGCAGTCCAAAGTTGTCGGGCCGGGGAGATACGCAGTATTTT
TRBV6-5	15	TRBJ2-7	-	TRBD2	CASTFSRGGTLGQYF	TGTGCCAGCACTTTCTCTCGCGGGGGGACACTAGGGCAGTACTTC
TRBV13	16	TRBJ1-2	-	TRBD1	CASSLGSGQGYYGYTF	TGTGCCAGCAGCTTAGGATCGGGACAGGGGTACTATGGCTACACCTTC
TRBV7-9	13	TRBJ2-7	-	TRBD1	CASSTDRAGEQYF	TGTGCCAGCAGCACGGACAGGGCTGGAGAGCAGTACTTC
TRBV24-1	17	TRBJ2-1	-	TRBD2	CATSDSYSSGIYNEQFF	TGTGCCACCAGTGATTCTTACTCTAGCGGCATCTACAATGAGCAGTTCTTC
TRBV18	16	TRBJ1-3	-	-	CASSPGTPASGNTIYF	TGTGCCAGCTCACCCGGGACACCCGCCTCTGGAAACACCATATATTTT
TRBV19	17	TRBJ2-3	-	TRBD2	CASSQTSGGPVKDTQYF	TGTGCCAGTAGCCAGACTAGCGGGGGGCCCGTGAAAGATACGCAGTATTTT
TRBV28	15	TRBJ2-7	-	TRBD1	CASSFAGTGSYEQYF	TGTGCCAGCAGTTTCGCCGGGACAGGGTCCTACGAGCAGTACTTC
TRBV6-6	16	TRBJ2-2	-	-	CASSSIRAPNTGELFF	TGTGCCAGCAGTTCAATTCGAGCTCCAAACACCGGGGAGCTGTTTTTT
TRBV7-6	15	TRBJ1-2	-	TRBD1	CASSPKAGGNYGYTF	TGTGCCAGCAGCCCAAAAGCAGGGGGAAACTATGGCTACACCTTC
TRBV7-2	14	TRBJ1-4	-	TRBD1	CASSRGQLNEKLFF	TGTGCCAGCAGCAGGGGACAGCTTAATGAAAAACTGTTTTTT
TRBV7-2	15	TRBJ2-1	-	TRBD2	CASSFSGGHYNEQFF	TGTGCCAGCAGCTTTAGCGGGGGGCACTACAATGAGCAGTTCTTC
TRBV5-1	16	TRBJ2-5	once	-	CASSAGGLLGSETQYF	TGCGCCAGCAGCGCCGGGGGACTCCTAGGGTCAGAGACCCAGTACTTC
TRBV7-3	15	TRBJ2-1	-	-	CASSYLWASIDEQFF	TGTGCCAGCAGCTACCTTTGGGCCAGCATCGATGAGCAGTTCTTC
TRBV6-5	15	TRBJ2-3	-	TRBD2	CATKSMGLAADTQYF	TGTGCCACCAAATCAATGGGACTAGCTGCAGATACGCAGTATTTT
TRBV6-2/TRBV6-3	15	TRBJ2-2	many	-	CASSTAGADTGELFF	TGTGCCAGCAGTACCGCGGGGGCCGACACCGGGGAGCTGTTTTTT
TRBV7-2	19	TRBJ1-4	once	-	CASSLNIRSSGALNEKLFF	TGTGCCAGCAGCTTAAATATCCGCTCCAGTGGGGCCCTTAATGAAAAACTGTTTTTT
TRBV4-1	18	TRBJ2-2	once	TRBD2	CASSQESSGGPPGGELFF	TGCGCCAGCAGCCAAGAATCTAGCGGGGGGCCCCCGGGCGGGGAGCTGTTTTTT
TRBV5-4	14	TRBJ2-3	-	TRBD2	CASSLAGRTDTQYF	TGTGCCAGCAGCTTAGCGGGGAGAACAGATACGCAGTATTTT
TRBV19	14	TRBJ2-7	-	-	CASSLRLHGGEQYF	TGTGCCAGTAGTCTTCGGCTCCACGGGGGCGAGCAGTACTTC
TRBV7-9	14	TRBJ2-7	-	-	CASSLSGVNYEQYF	TGTGCCAGCAGCTTATCAGGGGTCAATTACGAGCAGTACTTC
TRBV7-2	15	TRBJ2-7	-	-	CASSLDGSKSYEQYF	TGTGCCAGCAGCTTAGACGGGTCCAAATCCTACGAGCAGTACTTC